This T cell receptor (beta chain) was documented in a study of OX40 agonist ivuxolimab in advanced cancers. Profiling relied on immunoSEQ multiplex PCR, and the TCRdb table lists in-frame clones only, not all of them. The sample shows 53,000 or so clones, 84% of them seen only once. The receptor was isolated from an adult with an advanced solid tumor such as melanoma, head and neck, liver or kidney cancer. The source was CD4+ or CD8+ T cells sorted from blood, collected in a trial of the OX40 agonist ivuxolimab.

Written as DNA, the CDR3 is TGTGCCAGCAGTCGGGTAGCGGACACTGAAGCTTTCTTT. It is translated as CASSRVADTEAFF. V and J are TRBV6-4 and TRBJ1-1; D unclear. Germline CDR1 reads MRHNA; CDR2 reads SNTAGT. This CDR3 is built from 13 residues. Trimming cost V 5 bases and J 3 bases, with 10 bases left between them.